These 12 T cell receptor beta chains were all obtained from the same sample, sequenced in a study of T cells after yellow fever vaccination. TCRdb redid the calling of the 5' RACE reads with MiXCR, one entry per CDR3 protein. The data hold some 300,000 distinct CDR3 sequences, with 7% to 9% observed a single time. Specimen: PBMCs, collected around 45 days after the first yellow fever vaccination. All receptors come from a man aged 18 to 29 who received the YFV17D yellow fever vaccine.

The chain combines TRBV7-2 with TRBJ2-1; TRBD2 aligns across 10 bases. V shed 1 base, J shed 9 bases, and the junction held 3 bases outside the gene matches. This CDR3 is 14 amino acids long. CDR1 and CDR2 from the germline V gene are SGHTA and FQGNSA. CDR3 region: CASSLERGGREQFF. In DNA form, the CDR3 reads TGTGCCAGCAGCTTAGAGCGGGGGGGCCGTGAGCAGTTCTTC.

This clonotype turned up a few times. The chain recombines TRBV5-1 with TRBJ2-6; maybe TRBD1 (6 bases). This CDR3 is built from 16 residues. Germline CDR1 and CDR2: SGHRS and YFSETQ. V lost 4 bases and J lost 4, with 15 bases in between. CDR3 nucleotide sequence: TGCGCCAGCAGCCCTACAGGGCTCGAGGGGGCCAACGTCCTGACTTTC. Its translation: CASSPTGLEGANVLTF.

This clonotype was recorded a few times. The chain employs TRBV12-3 or TRBV12-4 and TRBJ1-2; D is uncertain. This CDR3 comprises 12 residues. The V end lost 3 bases, the J end lost 8 bases, and 10 bases lay between the germline ends. Here the CDR3 reads CASSLIVGGYTF. The CDR3 region has the DNA TGTGCCAGCAGTTTGATTGTAGGAGGCTACACCTTC.

This clonotype was recorded a few times. The chain recombines TRBV5-1 with TRBJ1-2, with D possibly being TRBD1 (6 bases). The CDR3 covers 16 residues. V lost 0 bases to trimming and J lost 3 bases, with 15 bases between them. Looked up from germline, CDR1 is SGHRS and CDR2 is YFSETQ. CDR3 residues: CASSLAVGGAYYGYTF. CDR3 in DNA: TGCGCCAGCAGCTTGGCCGTTGGGGGCGCTTACTATGGCTACACCTTC.

This clonotype was detected only a few times. This sequence joins TRBV4-1 and TRBJ2-7; TRBD1 matches 11 bases. V shed 0 bases, J shed 10 bases, and the junction held 5 bases outside the gene matches. The length of the CDR3 is 14 residues. Per germline, CDR1 MGHRA and CDR2 YSYEKL. The CDR3 coding sequence is TGCGCCAGCAGCCAAGACCGGACAGGGGGCGCACAGTACGTC. Its translation is CASSQDRTGGAQYV.

This rearrangement joins TRBV4-2 to TRBJ2-5; no clear D. Germline V gene data show CDR1 as LGHNA and CDR2 as YNFKEQ. CDR3 length: 15 residues. Between the trimmed V and J ends, which lost 0 bases and 0 bases, there was a span of 8 bases. The CDR3, as DNA: TGTGCCAGCAGCCAAGATTCTGGAAACCAAGAGACCCAGTACTTC. Translation: CASSQDSGNQETQYF.

V gene TRBV25-1 combines with J gene TRBJ2-6, with 8 bases matching TRBD1. With 3 bases clipped from V and 1 base from J, the junction kept 2 bases outside the gene matches. The CDR3 sequence is 16 residues long. The germline V gene encodes CDR1 MGHDK and CDR2 SYGVNS. The CDR3 loop reads CASSEDRVSGANVLTF. The CDR3 nucleotides are TGTGCCAGCAGTGAGGACAGGGTGTCTGGGGCCAACGTCCTGACTTTC.

V usage is TRBV25-1 and J usage is TRBJ2-1; no firm D call. The CDR3 is 14 residues long. CDR1 MGHDK and CDR2 SYGVNS come from the germline V gene. With 8 bases removed from V and 5 bases from J, the gap between germline ends came to 16 bases. This CDR3 is CASGPEVRHNEQFF. DNA for the CDR3: TGTGCCAGCGGCCCCGAGGTCCGGCACAATGAGCAGTTCTTC.

This chain connects TRBV4-1 to TRBJ1-4, with unresolved D. CDR3 size: 16 residues. Trimming took 2 bases from V and 8 from J, leaving 18 bases between them. Germline assignment: CDR1 MGHRA and CDR2 YSYEKL. The CDR3 DNA reads as TGCGCCAGCAGCCAAATATTCGGGATTGCTAGAGAAAAACTGTTTTTT. Amino acid sequence: CASSQIFGIAREKLFF.

The chain combines TRBV5-4 with TRBJ2-1, with 7 bases matching TRBD1. Germline CDR1 reads SGHNT; CDR2 reads YYREEE (reference sequence). V gave up 4 bases and J gave up 7 bases; unmatched junction bases: 14. The CDR3 contains 16 residues. The CDR3 DNA follows: TGTGCCAGCAGCAGGGACCCGGAACAGGGGATAAATGAGCAGTTCTTC. Translating gives CASSRDPEQGINEQFF. Together with reference TRBV5-4 and TRBJ2-1, the CDR3 gives the full variable domain: ETGVTQSPTHLIKTRGQQVTLRCSSQSGHNTVSWYQQALGQGPQFIFQYYREEENGRGNFPPRFSGLQFPNYSSELNVNALELDDSALYLCASSRDPEQGINEQFFGPGTRLTVL.

This clonotype was seen only a few times. The chain carries TRBV6-5 and TRBJ2-7; 11 nucleotides align to TRBD1. With 1 base clipped from V and 1 base from J, the junction kept 6 bases outside the gene matches. This CDR3 is built from 17 residues. Looked up from germline, CDR1 is MNHEY and CDR2 is SVGAGI. The CDR3 region has the DNA TGTGCCAGCAGTTACTATTCAGGACAGGGGGCTTCCTACGAGCAGTACTTC. This translates into CASSYYSGQGASYEQYF.

The V gene is TRBV4-2, the J gene TRBJ2-1; D is undetermined. The V and J ends lost 8 bases and 8 bases respectively, with 22 bases between them. Per germline, CDR1 LGHNA and CDR2 YNFKEQ. The CDR3 is 15 residues long. The CDR3 bases are TGTGCCAGCGGCCCCGGGCTCCCCTGCTGGGATGAGCAGTTCTTC. This sequence encodes CASGPGLPCWDEQFF.